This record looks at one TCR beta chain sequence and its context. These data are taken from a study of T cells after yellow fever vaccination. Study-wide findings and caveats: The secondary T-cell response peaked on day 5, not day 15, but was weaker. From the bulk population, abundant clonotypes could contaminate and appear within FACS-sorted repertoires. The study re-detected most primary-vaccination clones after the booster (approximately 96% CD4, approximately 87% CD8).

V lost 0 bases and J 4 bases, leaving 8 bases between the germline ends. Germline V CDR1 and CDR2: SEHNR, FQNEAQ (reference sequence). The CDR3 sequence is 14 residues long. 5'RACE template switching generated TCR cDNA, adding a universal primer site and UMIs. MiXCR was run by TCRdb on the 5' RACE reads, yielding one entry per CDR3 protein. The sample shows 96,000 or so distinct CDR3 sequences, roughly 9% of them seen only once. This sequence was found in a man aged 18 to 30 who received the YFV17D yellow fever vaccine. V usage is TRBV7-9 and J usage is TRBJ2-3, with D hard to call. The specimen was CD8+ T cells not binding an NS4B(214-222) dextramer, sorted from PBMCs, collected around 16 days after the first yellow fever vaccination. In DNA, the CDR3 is TGTGCCAGCAGCTTAGCGATCCGGGCAGATACGCAGTATTTT. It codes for CASSLAIRADTQYF. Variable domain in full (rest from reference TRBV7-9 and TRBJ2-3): DTGVSQNPRHKITKRGQNVTFRCDPISEHNRLYWYRQTLGQGPEFLTYFQNEAQLEKSRLLSDRFSAERPKGSFSTLEIQRTEQGDSAMYLCASSLAIRADTQYFGPGTRLTVL.